This record concerns one T cell receptor (beta chain) sequence. This specimen belongs to a study of blood T cells in healthy people across ages. In germline, CDR1 is LGHDT, CDR2 YNNKEL (reference sequence). The V and J ends lost 1 base and 4 bases respectively, with 22 bases between them. The CDR3 runs to 18 residues. For the second PCR, which ran for about 6 to 11 cycles, a sample-barcoded 5' primer and a J-beta primer mix were used. TCRdb re-derived calls from the 5' RACE reads in MiXCR, one entry per CDR3 protein. The sample has fewer than 950,000 distinct CDR3 sequences, around 36% seen once. The rearrangement uses TRBV3-1 and TRBJ1-1; D might be TRBD1 (5 bases). The receptor was derived from a man aged 18 to 30 in good health. Sequencing was done on a sample of blood. CDR3 nucleotide sequence: TGTGCCAGCAGCCAAGTCCCTGGGCAGGGCGGCTGGCGCACTGAAGCTTTCTTT. This codes for CASSQVPGQGGWRTEAFF.